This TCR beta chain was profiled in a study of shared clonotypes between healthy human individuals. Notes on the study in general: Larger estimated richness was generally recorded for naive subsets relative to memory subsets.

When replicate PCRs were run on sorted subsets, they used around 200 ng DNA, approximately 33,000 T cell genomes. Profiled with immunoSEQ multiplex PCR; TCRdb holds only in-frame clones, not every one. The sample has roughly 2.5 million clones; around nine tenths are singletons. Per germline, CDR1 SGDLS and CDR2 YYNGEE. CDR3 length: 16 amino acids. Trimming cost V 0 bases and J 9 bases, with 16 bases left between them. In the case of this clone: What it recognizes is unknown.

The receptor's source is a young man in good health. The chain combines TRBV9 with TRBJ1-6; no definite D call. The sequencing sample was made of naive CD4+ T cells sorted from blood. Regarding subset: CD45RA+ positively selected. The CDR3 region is CASSVGSGRTISPLHF. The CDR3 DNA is TGTGCCAGCAGCGTAGGATCGGGCCGGACCATTTCACCCCTCCACTTT. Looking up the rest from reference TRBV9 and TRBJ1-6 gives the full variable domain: DSGVTQTPKHLITATGQRVTLRCSPRSGDLSVYWYQQSLDQGLQFLIQYYNGEERAKGNILERFSAQQFPDLHSELNLSSLELGDSALYFCASSVGSGRTISPLHFGNGTRLTVT.